This record covers a single T cell receptor (beta chain). This clonotype showed up many times. Its recognized antigen is unknown. Base quality data are lacking; no much larger clone is found one base away. Receptor libraries were prepared by 5' RACE. Instrument used: Illumina HiSeq 2000. A universal primer binding site was added through template switching, and the final cDNA carried a unique molecular identifier so that TCR cDNA molecules could be counted accurately. First-strand cDNA for TCR alpha and beta chains was synthesized from specific primers in the conserved constant-segment region. To control for contamination, every cDNA library was double barcoded, receiving both a SMART-Mk sample barcode and Illumina barcodes. TruSeq adapter sequences, together with Illumina sample barcodes, were added in two successive PCR steps. The TCR alpha and beta cDNA libraries were sequenced on the Illumina HiSeq platform using custom primers. Regarding the original processing steps: Raw reads were processed with MiGEC to extract unique molecular identifiers, and MiXCR was used to determine CDR3 positions. Recombination models were inferred per individual with the repgenHMM and IGoR tools using an EM algorithm. Shared clonotypes were analyzed with the tcR package in R, and sharing was normalized by the product of cloneset sizes. To study raw recombination without the effects of thymic and clonal selection, out-of-frame nonproductive sequences were analyzed. Clones were called with MiXCR by TCRdb after fastp trimmed the public reads at Q25, and only in-frame beta chains were retained. CDR3 protein sequences are deduplicated, and each keeps its most common genes and DNA. The V and J calls shown here were made by TCRdb, not taken from the authors' results. This sample comprises 640,000 or so distinct CDR3 sequences, around 6.1% of them detected only once. The top ten clones comprise under 2% of the sample.

The sample comes from a study of identical twins (dated by TCRdb to 2016 to 2017). Context from the whole study: TCR alpha and beta repertoires from monozygotic twins, unrelated adults of various ages and cord blood were deep-sequenced to test whether fetal clonotypes persist. To rule out contamination, replicate twin experiments were performed at different times with different library preparation protocols. Paper-wide results and their limitations: Out-of-frame TCR alpha sharing in monozygotic twins was systematically underestimated by recombination models, whereas sharing between unrelated individuals was in agreement with the recombination models. Compared with coincidental sharing between unrelated individuals, out-of-frame TCR alpha sequences shared between twins showed an excess of sequences with low generation probability. Fewer insertions were carried by abundant cord blood beta clonotypes, a similar but weaker trend appeared in young adult naive repertoires, and no such trend appeared in memory repertoires. Zero-insertion analyses could be partly confounded by invariant T cells such as MAIT and iNKT, although diverse VJ usage argued against such confounding for most clonotypes. Because the same donors could not be followed over many years, conclusions were based on cross-sectional statistical analysis. Excess twin sharing in beta out-of-frame sequences was weaker because fewer shared sequences lowered the signal-to-noise ratio.

All donors were healthy Caucasians. The researchers also sequenced three unrelated adults who were not twins: a male aged 18 to 30, a male aged 50 to 60, and a female aged 50 to 60. Miltenyi CD45RO+ enrichment and human naive T-cell isolation kits were used to isolate memory (CD45RO+) and naive T cells from PBMC. The CDR3 has 13 amino acids, counting the end cysteine and phenylalanine. The entry retains the CDR3 DNA only, 39 bases that are in frame from base 1. Trimming accounts for 4 bases at V and 3 bases at J, while the number of junction bases matched to no gene is 2. The germline V gene sets CDR1 to ENHRY and CDR2 to SYGVKD.

Source material: naive T cells sorted from blood. This specimen's cell subset or site label, per the study, means: cells isolated with a human naive T-cell isolation kit. The rearranged chain carries TRBV10-3 and TRBJ1-2; 7 bases in between match TRBD1. The sequence was obtained from a man aged 18 to 30 in good health. CDR3 sequence: CAISGQGDYGYTF. The nucleotide sequence reads as follows: TGTGCCATCAGTGGACAGGGTGACTATGGCTACACCTTC.